What follows are 2 T cell receptor beta chains derived from one specimen sequenced in a study of CD8+CD57+ T cells in acquired aplastic anemia. It was genomic DNA that served as the template for profiling TCR beta VDJ and CDR3. Via MiXCR, TCRdb re-called the reads, giving one row per CDR3 protein. This table holds a few hundred thousand distinct CDR3 sequences, about two thirds found once. Sequenced sample: sorted CD4+, CD8+, or CD8+CD57+ T cells (not recorded which) from PBMCs. Receptors were obtained from a human donor in good health, serving as a control.

This chain connects TRBV20-1 to TRBJ1-1, with a tentative D call TRBD1 (5 bases). Germline V gene lookup returns CDR1 DFQATT and CDR2 SNEGSKA (reference sequence). The CDR3 totals 13 residues. This CDR3 is CSVGLLGGSEAFF. Here the CDR3 DNA reads TGCAGCGTTGGTCTTCTTGGGGGGAGTGAAGCTTTCTTT.

Comments on this clonotype: Relative to the germline gene, one junction end is altered; a read error may explain this. The CDR3 DNA follows: TGTGCTAGCAGCTTGGACAGCTATAATGAGCAGTACTTC. It encodes CASSLDSYNEQYF. The rearrangement uses TRBV7-7 and TRBJ2-7; possible D gene TRBD1, 6 bases. CDR3 length: 13 residues. CDR1 is SSHAT and CDR2 is FNYEAQ in the germline V gene (reference sequence).